The rows below give T cell receptor beta chains drawn from one sample of a study of CD8+ T cells in alopecia areata. TCRdb's copy holds only in-frame clones and misses some; the assay was immunoSEQ multiplex PCR. The sample has about 210,000 clones, 40% to 45% seen once; the top ten hold roughly 2.6%. This sample comprised CD4+ T cells sorted from blood, obtained between weeks 36 and 40, from a patient treated with tofacitinib. The receptors here all came from a human donor with alopecia areata. The CDR3 runs from the conserved cysteine through the conserved F or W. A D gene is named only where the DNA matches it firmly. Clone size is given for some rows only: seen once, a few or many times, or a class if the clone is expanded.

>-|TRBJ1-1|TRBV29-1|few
TGCAGCGTTGAAGATGAAGGCTTTGAAGCTTTCTTT
CSVEDEGFEAFF
>-|TRBJ2-2|TRBV2|few
TGTGCCAGCAGTCCAACGGGGCTACTTAACACCGGGGAGCTGTTTTTT
CASSPTGLLNTGELFF
>-|TRBJ1-5|TRBV30|few
TGTGCCTGGAGTGTACCGCCCAAAAATCAGCCCCAGCATTTT
CAWSVPPKNQPQHF
>-|TRBJ2-4|TRBV5-1|-
TGCGCCAGCAGCTTGGTTCCGATGTCTCCAAACATTCAGTACTTC
CASSLVPMSPNIQYF
>TRBD1|TRBJ1-5|TRBV2|-
TGTGCCAGCAGCGCGGGGACAGCGTATAATCAGCCCCAGCATTTT
CASSAGTAYNQPQHF
>-|TRBJ2-1|TRBV2|few
TGTGCCAGCAGCGAGACAGGCTACAATGAGCAGTTCTTC
CASSETGYNEQFF
>-|TRBJ1-1|TRBV11-2|-
TGTGCCAGCAGCTTAAGAGGAACTAACACTGAAGCTTTCTTT
CASSLRGTNTEAFF
>TRBD1|TRBJ1-3|TRBV30|-
TGTGCCTGGAGTGTCCAGGGGGCTGGAAACACCATATATTTT
CAWSVQGAGNTIYF
>-|TRBJ2-3|TRBV7-9|few
TGCGCCAGCAGCTTAGACAAGGCTGGCGGGAAGCAGTATTTT
CASSLDKAGGKQYF
>-|TRBJ1-1|TRBV20-1|-
TGCAGTGCTAGTGAGACCACTGAAGCTTTCTTT
CSASETTEAFF
>TRBD1|TRBJ2-6|TRBV5-1|-
TGCGCCAGCAGCCCGCGACAGGGCTCTGGGGCCAACGTCCTGACTTTC
CASSPRQGSGANVLTF
>TRBD1|TRBJ1-5|TRBV10-3|-
TGTGCCATCACAGGGGGCGGAGGTCAGCCCCAGCATTTT
CAITGGGGQPQHF
>-|TRBJ2-1|TRBV5-1|-
TGCGCCAGCAGCTCATCACTAGTAAAGGGATCTGAGGATGAGCAGTTCTTC
CASSSSLVKGSEDEQFF
>-|TRBJ2-2|TRBV7-3|-
TGTGCCAGCAGCATGACTAGTATCGGGGAGCTGTTTTTT
CASSMTSIGELFF
>-|TRBJ2-1|TRBV7-2|-
TGTGCCAGCAGCTTAATCGGCTACAATGAGCAGTTCTTC
CASSLIGYNEQFF
>-|TRBJ2-1|TRBV5-6|-
TGTGCCAGCAGCCTCCGACACCTCTCCTACAATGAGCAGTTCTTC
CASSLRHLSYNEQFF
>TRBD2|TRBJ2-1|TRBV2|once
TGTGCCAGCAGAGGAGGTAGCGGGAGGGCCGAGAATGAGCAGTTCTTC
CASRGGSGRAENEQFF
>TRBD2|TRBJ2-3|TRBV14|-
TGTGCCAGCATGGGGAGGGATCCCACAGATACGCAGTATTTT
CASMGRDPTDTQYF
>-|TRBJ2-5|TRBV2|few
TGTGCCAGCAGTAAGAGGGGCGCCCCGGGAGAGACCCAGTACTTC
CASSKRGAPGETQYF
>-|TRBJ1-1|TRBV6-6|-
TGTGCCAGCAGTTACCCGACGGGGAACACTGAAGCTTTCTTT
CASSYPTGNTEAFF
>-|TRBJ2-7|TRBV30|-
TGTGCCTGGAGTCTGGGGGACCGGAGATCCTACGAGCAGTACTTC
CAWSLGDRRSYEQYF
>-|TRBJ1-5|TRBV29-1|-
TGCAGCGTTGCGCAGGGGCCCGGGGGCGATCAGCCCCAGCATTTT
CSVAQGPGGDQPQHF
>-|TRBJ1-2|TRBV6-5|many
TGTGCCAGCACCATTACTCCCAGGGCGAACTATGGCTACACCTTC
CASTITPRANYGYTF
>TRBD2|TRBJ2-5|TRBV29-1|few
TGCAGCGTTGGACCGACTAGCGGGGTCTCTGTGGCCCAGTACTTC
CSVGPTSGVSVAQYF
>TRBD2|TRBJ2-6|TRBV6-1|-
TGTGCCAGCAGTGCCCCGGGACTAGCGGGAGGAGAGGCTGGGGCCAACGTCCTGACTTTC
CASSAPGLAGGEAGANVLTF
>TRBD1|TRBJ1-4|TRBV29-1|-
TGCAGCGTCGCCGGGACAGGGGAACAGGGTGAAAAACTGTTTTTT
CSVAGTGEQGEKLFF
>TRBD1|TRBJ2-7|TRBV27|-
TGTGCCAGCAGTTGGACAGGGTCTGGGGAGCAGTACTTC
CASSWTGSGEQYF
>-|TRBJ1-2|TRBV28|few
TGTGCCAGCGGATGGGGGGCTTGGGTTGGCTACACCTTC
CASGWGAWVGYTF
>TRBD1|TRBJ2-7|TRBV4-1|-
TGCGCCAGCAGCAGGGGACAGGGGGCCTACGAGCAGTACTTC
CASSRGQGAYEQYF
>TRBD2|TRBJ2-5|TRBV4-1|-
TGCGCCAGCAGCCAGAGTGGCGGGAGGGAGACCCAGTACTTC
CASSQSGGRETQYF
>-|TRBJ2-7|TRBV5-8|few
TGTGCCAGCAGCATCTTCTACGAGCAGTACTTC
CASSIFYEQYF
>TRBD2|TRBJ2-1|TRBV5-1|-
TGCGCCAGCAGCTCGGGAGGTAGCGGGGGATACAATGAGCAGTTCTTC
CASSSGGSGGYNEQFF
>-|TRBJ2-3|TRBV11-3|-
TGTGCCAGCAGCTTAGGGGCAGCCACGGATACGCAGTATTTT
CASSLGAATDTQYF
>TRBD1|TRBJ1-2|TRBV29-1|-
TGCAGCTCCAAAGTGGGGGGACAGACAAACTATGGCTACACCTTC
CSSKVGGQTNYGYTF
>-|TRBJ2-5|TRBV5-1|-
TGCGCCAGCAGCTTTGGAGCCATCGAGACCCAGTACTTC
CASSFGAIETQYF
>TRBD1|TRBJ2-5|TRBV7-6|few
TGTGCCAGCAGCGTGAACAGGGGTGCCATAGGGGAGACCCAGTACTTC
CASSVNRGAIGETQYF
>-|TRBJ2-7|TRBV2|-
TGTGCCAGCAGTGACTTGTTGTGGAAGAACGAGCAGTACTTC
CASSDLLWKNEQYF
>-|TRBJ2-5|TRBV5-1|-
TGCGCCAGCAGCCCAAGGGGGGCAAGGGAGACCCAGTACTTC
CASSPRGARETQYF
>TRBD2|TRBJ2-1|TRBV11-2|-
TGTGCCAGCAGCCCTAGCGGCTCCTACAATGAGCAGTTCTTC
CASSPSGSYNEQFF
>-|TRBJ2-3|TRBV2|-
TGTGCCAGCAGCCGGGACTCCCATGGAACGCAGTATTTT
CASSRDSHGTQYF
>-|TRBJ2-3|TRBV5-1|-
TGCGCCAGCAGCTTGGCCGTGGACATCACAGATACGCAGTATTTT
CASSLAVDITDTQYF
>TRBD2|TRBJ2-7|TRBV6-5|-
TGTGCCAGCAGTTACACTCGACTAGCGGGAGGGAACGAGCAGTACTTC
CASSYTRLAGGNEQYF
>-|TRBJ2-1|TRBV10-3|few
TGTGCCATCAGTGAAGGCGGGGTCCCCTACAATGAGCAGTTCTTC
CAISEGGVPYNEQFF
>-|TRBJ2-7|TRBV7-8|-
TGTGCCAGCACAATGGACAGCTACGAGCAGTACTTC
CASTMDSYEQYF
>-|TRBJ2-3|TRBV20-1|-
TGCAGTGCCAACTCCCTGAATACGCAGTATTTT
CSANSLNTQYF
>TRBD1|TRBJ1-2|TRBV29-1|few
TGCAGCGTTGAAAGGGGGCCTCGATCGGTTGGCTACACCTTC
CSVERGPRSVGYTF
>-|TRBJ1-2|TRBV29-1|few
TGCAGCGTTGATATCCGGGGCTACACCTTC
CSVDIRGYTF
>-|TRBJ2-7|TRBV13|-
TGTGCCAGCAGCTTTAGCGATTCTAAGGACGAGCAGTACTTC
CASSFSDSKDEQYF
>-|TRBJ1-4|TRBV18|few
TGTGCCAGCTCACCAGGAGGTGAAAAACTGTTTTTT
CASSPGGEKLFF
>TRBD1|TRBJ2-1|TRBV12-5|-
TGTGCTAGTGGTTTGGTACCCGGGACAGGGTCAGGTAACGATTACAATGAGCAGTTCTTC
CASGLVPGTGSGNDYNEQFF
>TRBD1|TRBJ2-7|TRBV30|-
TGTGCCTGGAATAGGGACAGGGTATACGAGCAGTACTTC
CAWNRDRVYEQYF
>-|TRBJ1-2|TRBV20-1|-
TGCAGTGCTAGAGAGGAGAATGGCTACACCTTC
CSAREENGYTF
>-|TRBJ2-7|TRBV20-1|-
TGCAGTGCTATGCCCGCGTACTTC
CSAMPAYF